A single sample gave rise to the 15 T cell receptor beta chains below, sequenced in a study of T cell changes during pregnancy in multiple sclerosis. The assay was immunoSEQ multiplex PCR, and TCRdb's table has in-frame clones only and misses some. This sample has some 100,000 clones, with more than 85% found just once. The sequencing used peripheral blood, collected in the second trimester of pregnancy. Receptors were obtained from a female donor with multiple sclerosis, enrolled in a pregnancy study.

The chain links TRBV29-1 to TRBJ1-1, with TRBD1 as a possible D gene (5 bases). Deletions cut 7 bases from V and 1 base from J, with 13 bases between. CDR3 length: 13 amino acids. Germline-derived CDR1 and CDR2 are SQVTM and ANQGSEA. DNA of the CDR3: TGCAGCGCCCGAGGGACTACGAACACTGAAGCTTTCTTT. Amino acid sequence: CSARGTTNTEAFF.

This clone was seen a few times. The CDR3 region is CASSLAVGRANQPQHF. In nucleotides, the CDR3 is TGTGCCAGCAGTTTAGCGGTAGGCAGGGCAAATCAGCCCCAGCATTTT. The chain joins TRBV28 to TRBJ1-5, with D possibly being TRBD1 (5 bases). Trimming cost V 2 bases and J 4 bases, with 15 bases left between them. Germline CDR1 reads MDHEN; CDR2 reads SYDVKM. The length of the CDR3 is 16 residues.

In DNA, the CDR3 is TGTGCCAGCAGCTTAGGCGGGGGGCGCCGTAACTATGGCTACACCTTC. Protein sequence: CASSLGGGRRNYGYTF. The V gene is TRBV7-2, the J gene TRBJ1-2, with D tentatively TRBD1 (6 bases). V lost 1 base and J lost 1, with 13 bases in between. Looked up from germline, CDR1 is SGHTA and CDR2 is FQGNSA. The CDR3 runs to 16 residues.

CDR3 region: CASSGTGGNQPQHF. The DNA for the CDR3 is TGTGCCAGCAGCGGGACAGGGGGCAATCAGCCCCAGCATTTT. This rearrangement joins TRBV7-8 to TRBJ1-5, with TRBD1 matching over 10 bases. V trimming: 5 bases; J trimming: 2 bases; junction bases outside the gene matches: 0. This CDR3 region has 14 residues. CDR1 and CDR2 from the germline V gene are SGHVS and FQNEAQ.

The V and J genes are TRBV28 and TRBJ2-7; TRBD1 agrees at 10 bases. The CDR3 is 15 amino acids. CDR1 and CDR2 from the germline V gene are MDHEN and SYDVKM. Trimming cost V 6 bases and J 3 bases; bases outside gene matches: 8. The CDR3 coding sequence is TGTGCCAGCAGGCCGGGGGACAGGGGATTCTACGAGCAGTACTTC. It encodes CASRPGDRGFYEQYF.

The chain is built from TRBV19 and TRBJ1-4; TRBD1 matches at 8 bases. V lost 10 bases and J lost 5; bases outside the gene matches: 12. Germline CDR1 is LNHDA and CDR2 is SQIVND (reference sequence). The CDR3 sequence is 15 residues long. The CDR3 DNA reads as TGTGCCACCGGGACAGGAGCAAGACAAAATGAAAAACTGTTTTTT. Amino acids: CATGTGARQNEKLFF.

Note on this clone: The junction departs from the called germline gene at one end, perhaps through a read error. The V gene is TRBV2, the J gene TRBJ1-3; no clear D. The germline V gene has CDR1 SNHLY and CDR2 FYNNEI. CDR3 length: 13 amino acids. Written as DNA, the CDR3 is TGTGCCAGCAGGGAAGGAGGGATGTACACCATATATTTT. Protein product: CASREGGMYTIYF.

This chain uses TRBV2 with TRBJ2-7, with a weak D call TRBD2 (6 bases). V lost 10 bases and J lost 0, with 13 bases in between. This CDR3 has 13 amino acids. In germline, CDR1 is SNHLY, CDR2 FYNNEI. DNA of the CDR3: TGTGCCACCGGGGGTCGCAGCTCCTACGAGCAGTACTTC. This codes for CATGGRSSYEQYF.

The chain joins TRBV6-1 to TRBJ2-3; TRBD2 matches at 12 bases. CDR1 is MNHNS and CDR2 is SASEGT in the germline V gene. The CDR3 runs 18 residues. V trimming: 4 bases; J trimming: 0 bases; junction bases outside the gene matches: 8. DNA for the CDR3: TGTGCCAGCAGTGTATCTAGCGGGGGGGTTTCTAGCACAGATACGCAGTATTTT. Amino acids: CASSVSSGGVSSTDTQYF.

J is TRBJ2-7 and V is TRBV30; weak D call: TRBD2 (5 bases). This CDR3 contains 13 residues. V was pared by 0 bases and J by 6 bases, with 12 bases between. Germline-derived CDR1 and CDR2 are GTSNPN and SVGIG (reference sequence). The CDR3 sequence: CAWSVHGVSEQYF. DNA of the CDR3: TGTGCCTGGAGTGTCCACGGGGTTAGCGAGCAGTACTTC.

The chain couples TRBV19 to TRBJ2-2; 7 bases are shared with TRBD2. The V and J ends lost 3 bases and 0 bases, in that order; junction bases with no gene match: 1. The germline V gene has CDR1 LNHDA and CDR2 SQIVND (reference sequence). CDR3 size: 15 residues. In DNA, the CDR3 is TGTGCCAGTAGTATCCTAGCGGCGAACACCGGGGAGCTGTTTTTT. Its protein product is CASSILAANTGELFF.

This clone was observed a single time. J is TRBJ1-2 and V is TRBV4-1, with 10 bases that match TRBD1. The J segment lost 7 bases and the V segment lost 0 bases, leaving 8 bases of the junction unmatched. Germline CDR1 is MGHRA and CDR2 is YSYEKL. There are 16 residues in the CDR3. CDR3 nucleotides: TGCGCCAGCAGCCAAGAAGGACCGGGGACAGGGGTTGGCTACACCTTC. Its protein is CASSQEGPGTGVGYTF.

This clone was observed a single time. This rearrangement joins TRBV10-2 to TRBJ2-1; D may be TRBD2 (6 bases). V was shortened by 6 bases and J by 2 bases, with 11 bases between the two germline ends. The CDR3 totals 14 residues. Germline values: CDR1 WSHSY, CDR2 SAAADI. CDR3 amino acids: CASRLAEPYNEQFF. Written as DNA, the CDR3 is TGCGCCAGCAGATTAGCGGAGCCCTACAATGAGCAGTTCTTC.

The chain couples TRBV5-1 to TRBJ2-4, with 8 bases aligning to TRBD2. The germline gives CDR1 SGHRS, CDR2 YFSETQ. The CDR3 has 15 amino acids. The trim removed 4 bases at V and 2 bases at J, leaving 5 bases unmatched. The DNA of the CDR3 is TGCGCCAGCAGCAACCGGGGGGGGACCAAAAACATTCAGTACTTC. This translates into CASSNRGGTKNIQYF.

This clone was found once. The chain is built from TRBV19 and TRBJ1-5; D ambiguous. CDR3 length: 14 amino acids. V shed 6 bases and J shed 4 bases, with 13 bases lying between them. Germline V CDR1 and CDR2: LNHDA, SQIVND (reference sequence). The CDR3 loop reads CASSRLIGNQPQHF. As DNA, the CDR3 is TGTGCCAGTAGCCGCCTCATCGGGAATCAGCCCCAGCATTTT.